Presented here are 29 T cell receptor beta chains from one specimen sequenced in a study of OX40 agonist ivuxolimab in advanced cancers. Libraries were prepared by immunoSEQ multiplex PCR; TCRdb keeps only in-frame clonotypes and omits some of them. The data hold fewer than 100,000 clones, with roughly four fifths observed a single time. The sequences come from CD4+ or CD8+ T cells sorted from blood, collected in a trial of the OX40 agonist ivuxolimab. The receptor source for this set is an adult with an advanced solid tumor such as melanoma, head and neck, liver or kidney cancer.

This clone appeared once. This chain links TRBV10-3 with TRBJ2-6; 8 bases fit TRBD1. There are 16 residues in the CDR3. J was trimmed by 0 bases and V by 7 bases; bases with no gene match: 5. Germline CDR1 ENHRY, CDR2 SYGVKD. The CDR3 sequence is CAITRDRPSGANVLTF. The CDR3 DNA reads TGTGCCATCACTCGGGACAGGCCCTCTGGGGCCAACGTCCTGACTTTC.

This clone has a handful of counts. The gene calls are TRBV5-1 and TRBJ2-5; 11 bases map to TRBD2. V lost 4 bases, J lost 4 bases, and 6 bases stayed unmatched. This CDR3 has 15 residues. CDR1 and CDR2 from the germline V gene are SGHRS and YFSETQ. This CDR3 reads CASSISGGAAETQYF. The CDR3 coding sequence is TGCGCCAGCAGCATTAGCGGGGGGGCTGCAGAGACCCAGTACTTC.

This clone is a singleton in its sample. The rearrangement links TRBV6-1 to TRBJ1-4, with D possibly TRBD1 on 5 matching bases. There are 19 residues in the CDR3. The V gene lost 1 base and the J gene lost 8 bases, with 26 bases spanning the gap. CDR1 and CDR2 from the germline V gene are MNHNS and SASEGT. The DNA of the CDR3 is TGTGCCAGCAGTGAAGGGCGCCCCGTTCAGGGAAAGGTGGGAGAAAAACTGTTTTTT. Encoded protein: CASSEGRPVQGKVGEKLFF.

The chain uses TRBV19 and TRBJ1-1; 11 bases are a match to TRBD1. The CDR3 runs to 12 residues. V was clipped by 8 bases and J by 5 bases; unmatched bases: 1. Germline assignment: CDR1 LNHDA and CDR2 SQIVND (reference sequence). The CDR3 reads CASWDRGTEAFF. CDR3 DNA sequence: TGTGCCAGTTGGGACAGGGGGACTGAAGCTTTCTTT.

The rearrangement uses TRBV30 and TRBJ2-7; D not resolved. V dropped 2 bases and J dropped 6 bases, with 14 bases sitting between them. Germline V gene data show CDR1 as GTSNPN and CDR2 as SVGIG (reference sequence). The CDR3 has 13 amino acids. As DNA, the CDR3 is TGTGCCTGGAGTACCGACGTCCGAGCCGAGCAGTACTTC. Protein product: CAWSTDVRAEQYF.

The table lists this clone with a count of one. The chain combines TRBV6-6 with TRBJ1-5; 9 nucleotides align to TRBD1. CDR1 is MNHNY and CDR2 is SVGAGI in the germline V gene (reference sequence). Trimming removed 6 bases from V and 7 bases from J; junction bases left unmatched: 10. CDR3 length: 15 residues. This chain's CDR3 is CASRKVGQGDQPQHF. The CDR3 region has the DNA TGTGCCAGCAGAAAGGTGGGACAGGGAGACCAGCCCCAGCATTTT.

The V gene is TRBV19, the J gene TRBJ2-1, with D perhaps TRBD1 or TRBD2 (5 bases each). The CDR3 totals 13 residues. CDR1 is LNHDA, CDR2 SQIVND, per germline (reference sequence). Trimming shortened V by 4 bases and J by 5 bases, and 9 bases separated the two germline ends. This CDR3 reads CASSRDVNNEQFF. CDR3 nucleotides: TGTGCCAGTAGTAGGGACGTCAACAATGAGCAGTTCTTC.

This chain joins TRBV10-3 and TRBJ2-1; D remains ambiguous. The V end was cut by 4 bases, the J end by 6 bases, with 7 bases between. The CDR3 has 12 amino acids. In germline, CDR1 is ENHRY, CDR2 SYGVKD. Written as DNA, the CDR3 is TGTGCCATCAGTGCCCCCTTCAATGAGCAGTTCTTC. Translation gives CAISAPFNEQFF.

The chain's CDR3 is CASSYWTGGVGGYTF. The CDR3 DNA reads as TGTGCCAGCAGTTACTGGACAGGTGGCGTAGGCGGCTACACCTTC. This chain connects TRBV6-6 to TRBJ1-2; TRBD1 matches 7 bases. V was pared by 1 base and J by 8 bases, with 10 bases of the junction left unmatched. Germline values: CDR1 MNHNY, CDR2 SVGAGI (reference sequence). This CDR3 region has 15 residues.

This chain joins TRBV6-1 and TRBJ1-1; D remains unclear. Trimming removed 1 base from V and 5 bases from J, with 14 bases in between. Looked up from germline, CDR1 is MNHNS and CDR2 is SASEGT. The CDR3 has 15 residues. The CDR3 region has the DNA TGTGCCAGCAGTGAAGTATCGGGGAGAGGGACTGAAGCTTTCTTT. It codes for CASSEVSGRGTEAFF.

The rearrangement links TRBV29-1 to TRBJ2-3, with D unresolved. Trimming stripped 7 bases from V and 0 bases from J, with 14 bases between. The CDR3 spans 14 residues. CDR1 SQVTM and CDR2 ANQGSEA come from the germline V gene. The CDR3 loop is CSGTVGGSTDTQYF. The CDR3 nucleotides are TGCAGCGGAACGGTGGGCGGAAGCACAGATACGCAGTATTTT.

The chain has TRBV6-5 and TRBJ1-1; 7 positions agree with TRBD1. The length of the CDR3 is 13 residues. The germline V gene has CDR1 MNHEY and CDR2 SVGAGI. V shed 6 bases and J 4 bases; nucleotides not matched to a gene: 5. CDR3 sequence reads: CASRADRATEAFF. CDR3 sequence (DNA): TGTGCCAGCAGGGCCGACAGGGCCACTGAAGCTTTCTTT.

The rearrangement links TRBV6-1 to TRBJ1-1, with D tentatively TRBD1 (6 bases). Germline CDR1 and CDR2: MNHNS and SASEGT. This CDR3 spans 15 amino acids. Trimming removed 4 bases at V and 0 bases at J, with 12 bases between. CDR3 amino acids: CASSVAGALNTEAFF. The CDR3 coding sequence is TGTGCCAGCAGTGTGGCAGGGGCACTGAACACTGAAGCTTTCTTT.

V and J are TRBV23-1 and TRBJ1-1; the D gene is possibly TRBD1 (6 bases). Being an ORF, TRBV23-1 has a function that is uncertain. V lost 9 bases, J lost 0 bases, and 11 bases lay in between. CDR3 length equals 13 residues. CDR3 protein: CARRGQLNTEAFF. CDR3 DNA sequence: TGCGCCAGAAGAGGACAGCTGAACACTGAAGCTTTCTTT.

This clone has only a few counts. The rearrangement uses TRBV11-1 and TRBJ2-5; D gene uncertain. The CDR3 is made up of 14 amino acids. Germline CDR1 SGHAT, CDR2 FQDESV (reference sequence). With 5 bases removed from V and 1 base from J, the gap between germline ends came to 11 bases. CDR3: CASSPGRTQETQYF. In DNA form, the CDR3 reads TGTGCCAGCAGCCCAGGACGGACCCAAGAGACCCAGTACTTC.

The CDR3 nucleotides are TGTGCCAGCAGTTCCAATCCCGGCGCTGAAGCTTTCTTT. This translates into CASSSNPGAEAFF. The V and J genes are TRBV6-5 and TRBJ1-1; D not resolved. From germline, CDR1 is MNHEY and CDR2 SVGAGI. The CDR3 has 13 amino acids. V was pared by 4 bases and J by 6 bases, with 12 bases between.

V gene TRBV5-1 combines with J gene TRBJ1-5; D is unresolved. V shed 3 bases and J shed 5 bases, with 9 bases lying between them. The CDR3 totals 13 residues. In germline, CDR1 is SGHRS, CDR2 YFSETQ. The CDR3: CASSYLPDQPQHF. The CDR3 nucleotides read TGCGCCAGCAGCTATCTGCCGGATCAGCCCCAGCATTTT.

V usage is TRBV5-4 and J usage is TRBJ2-3; perhaps D is TRBD1 or TRBD2 (5 bases each). Trimming pared 2 bases from V and 2 bases from J, leaving 9 bases between. The CDR3 is made up of 14 amino acids. CDR1 is SGHNT and CDR2 is YYREEE in the germline V gene (reference sequence). CDR3 bases: TGTGCCAGCAGCTTTGGTGGGACCACAGATACGCAGTATTTT. This gives the protein CASSFGGTTDTQYF.

The table lists this clone with a few counts. The chain is built from TRBV29-1 and TRBJ2-2, with unresolved D. The CDR3 sequence is 14 residues long. Germline CDR1 reads SQVTM; CDR2 reads ANQGSEA. Trimming shortened V by 2 bases and J by 2 bases, and 9 bases separated the two germline ends. The CDR3 here is CSVETQQNTGELFF. The CDR3 DNA reads as TGCAGCGTTGAAACACAGCAAAACACCGGGGAGCTGTTTTTT.

This chain links TRBV7-3 with TRBJ1-1; D is perhaps TRBD1 (5 bases). Germline V CDR1 and CDR2: SGHTA, FQGTGA. This CDR3 has 13 residues. V was trimmed by 5 bases and J by 5 bases, leaving 12 bases between them. This CDR3 is CASSLTGGTEAFF. In DNA, the CDR3 is TGTGCCAGCAGCCTTACCGGGGGGACTGAAGCTTTCTTT.

The chain combines TRBV30 with TRBJ2-7; the match to TRBD1 covers 10 bases. The junction had 15 bases not matched to a gene; V was cut back by 0 bases and J by 4 bases. Germline V gives CDR1 GTSNPN, CDR2 SVGIG (reference sequence). This CDR3 is built from 18 residues. CDR3 in amino acids: CAWSVADRGKLGRYEQYF. The CDR3 region has the DNA TGTGCCTGGAGTGTAGCGGACAGGGGGAAGTTAGGTCGTTACGAGCAGTACTTC.

CDR3 DNA sequence: TGCGCCAGCAGTCTAACCGGACAGTACAATGAGCAGTTCTTC. Amino acids: CASSLTGQYNEQFF. The chain links TRBV10-2 to TRBJ2-1; tentative D call: TRBD1 (6 bases). Trimming cost V 5 bases and J 4 bases, with 12 bases left between them. This CDR3 region has 14 residues. Germline values: CDR1 WSHSY, CDR2 SAAADI.

The chain carries TRBV5-1 and TRBJ2-3, with no clear D. The germline V gene has CDR1 SGHRS and CDR2 YFSETQ. V dropped 4 bases and J dropped 0 bases, with 15 bases sitting between them. This CDR3 contains 16 residues. The CDR3 here is CASSLVGRTSTDTQYF. The CDR3 bases are TGCGCCAGCAGCCTTGTTGGCAGAACTAGCACAGATACGCAGTATTTT.

This clone came up a few times. The V call is TRBV6-4, the J call TRBJ1-4; the D gene is possibly TRBD1 (6 bases). V lost 3 bases, J lost 8 bases, and 16 bases lay in between. This CDR3 spans 15 amino acids. Germline V gene sequence: CDR1 MRHNA, CDR2 SNTAGT. CDR3 amino acids: CASSETGRAGEKLFF. DNA for the CDR3: TGTGCCAGCAGTGAAACAGGGCGGGCCGGCGAAAAACTGTTTTTT.

V usage is TRBV6-6 and J usage is TRBJ1-1, with D unclear. V gave up 5 bases and J gave up 6 bases, with 19 bases separating them. This CDR3 comprises 15 residues. Germline V gene lookup returns CDR1 MNHNY and CDR2 SVGAGI (reference sequence). DNA for the CDR3: TGTGCCAGCAGTCCTCGGCCAAATCAGGATGCTGAAGCTTTCTTT. Translating gives CASSPRPNQDAEAFF.

This chain joins TRBV4-1 and TRBJ2-7; 7 nucleotides line up with TRBD2. The CDR3 is 17 amino acids. V was pared by 4 bases and J by 5 bases, with 17 bases of the junction left unmatched. Germline-derived CDR1 and CDR2 are MGHRA and YSYEKL. The CDR3 sequence: CASSPIGALGGGDEQYF. CDR3 DNA: TGCGCCAGCAGCCCTATCGGGGCTCTGGGGGGGGGAGACGAGCAGTACTTC.

V is TRBV4-1 and J is TRBJ2-3; 8 bases line up with TRBD2. The CDR3 sequence is 16 residues long. Germline loops: CDR1 MGHRA, CDR2 YSYEKL. The V segment lost 4 bases and the J segment 4 bases; nucleotides outside the gene matches: 10. CDR3 in amino acids: CASSPRAGETSDTQYF. CDR3 in DNA: TGCGCCAGCAGCCCTAGAGCGGGAGAGACTTCAGATACGCAGTATTTT.

This clone was observed once. This chain uses TRBV30 with TRBJ1-5, with 8 bases fitting TRBD1. The CDR3 consists of 17 residues. Germline CDR1 reads GTSNPN; CDR2 reads SVGIG (reference sequence). Trimming removed 0 bases from V and 4 bases from J; junction bases left unmatched: 11. Here the CDR3 DNA reads TGTGCCTGGAGTGTACGTTGGGGGACAGGAGGGAATCAGCCCCAGCATTTT. Amino acids: CAWSVRWGTGGNQPQHF.

This clone was counted only a few times. The chain employs TRBV28 and TRBJ1-6; TRBD1 agrees at 7 bases. This CDR3 comprises 15 residues. The J segment lost 14 bases and the V segment lost 4 bases, leaving 14 bases of the junction unmatched. Germline CDR1 and CDR2: MDHEN and SYDVKM. In nucleotides, the CDR3 is TGTGCCAGCAGTTCCCCAATTAACAGGGGCCTGGCCCTCCACTTT. This encodes CASSSPINRGLALHF.